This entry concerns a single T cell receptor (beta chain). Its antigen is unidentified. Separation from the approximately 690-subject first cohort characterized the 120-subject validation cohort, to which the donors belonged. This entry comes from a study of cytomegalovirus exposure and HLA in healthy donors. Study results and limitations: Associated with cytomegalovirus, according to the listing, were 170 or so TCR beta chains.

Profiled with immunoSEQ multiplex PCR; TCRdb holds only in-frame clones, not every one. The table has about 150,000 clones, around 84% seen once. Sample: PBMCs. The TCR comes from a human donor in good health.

The CDR3 region has the DNA TGTGCCAGCAGCCAACTCCGGGACACATCGACTAGCTACATTCAGTACTTC. Translating it yields CASSQLRDTSTSYIQYF. The chain joins TRBV16 to TRBJ2-4; maybe TRBD2 (7 bases). The length of the CDR3 is 17 residues. V dropped 2 bases and J dropped 8 bases, with 22 bases sitting between them. Per germline, CDR1 KGHSY and CDR2 FQNENV.